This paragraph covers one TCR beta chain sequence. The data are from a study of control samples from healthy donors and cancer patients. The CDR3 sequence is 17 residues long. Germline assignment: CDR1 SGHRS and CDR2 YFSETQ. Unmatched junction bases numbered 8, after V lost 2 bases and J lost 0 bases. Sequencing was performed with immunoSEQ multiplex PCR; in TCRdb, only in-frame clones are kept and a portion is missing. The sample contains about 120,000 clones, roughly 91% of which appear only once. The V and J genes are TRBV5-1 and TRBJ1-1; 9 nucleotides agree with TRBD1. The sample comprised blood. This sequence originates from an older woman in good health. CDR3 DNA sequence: TGCGCCAGCAGCTTTCAACAGGGGGCTGCTATGAACACTGAAGCTTTCTTT. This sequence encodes CASSFQQGAAMNTEAFF.